This TCR beta chain was captured in a study of control samples from healthy donors and cancer patients. Profiling relied on immunoSEQ multiplex PCR, and the TCRdb table lists in-frame clones only, not all of them. The sample yields over 100,000 clones, over 85% seen once. V lost 0 bases to trimming and J lost 0 bases, with 15 bases between them. CDR1 is SGHRS and CDR2 is YFSETQ in the germline V gene. The length of the CDR3 is 17 residues. J is TRBJ1-2 and V is TRBV5-1; D gene uncertain. This clonotype originated in a man aged 18 to 29 in good health. The sequenced material came from blood. In DNA form, the CDR3 reads TGCGCCAGCAGCTTGGCTTACGGCAGAGAGTCTAACTATGGCTACACCTTC. This codes for CASSLAYGRESNYGYTF.